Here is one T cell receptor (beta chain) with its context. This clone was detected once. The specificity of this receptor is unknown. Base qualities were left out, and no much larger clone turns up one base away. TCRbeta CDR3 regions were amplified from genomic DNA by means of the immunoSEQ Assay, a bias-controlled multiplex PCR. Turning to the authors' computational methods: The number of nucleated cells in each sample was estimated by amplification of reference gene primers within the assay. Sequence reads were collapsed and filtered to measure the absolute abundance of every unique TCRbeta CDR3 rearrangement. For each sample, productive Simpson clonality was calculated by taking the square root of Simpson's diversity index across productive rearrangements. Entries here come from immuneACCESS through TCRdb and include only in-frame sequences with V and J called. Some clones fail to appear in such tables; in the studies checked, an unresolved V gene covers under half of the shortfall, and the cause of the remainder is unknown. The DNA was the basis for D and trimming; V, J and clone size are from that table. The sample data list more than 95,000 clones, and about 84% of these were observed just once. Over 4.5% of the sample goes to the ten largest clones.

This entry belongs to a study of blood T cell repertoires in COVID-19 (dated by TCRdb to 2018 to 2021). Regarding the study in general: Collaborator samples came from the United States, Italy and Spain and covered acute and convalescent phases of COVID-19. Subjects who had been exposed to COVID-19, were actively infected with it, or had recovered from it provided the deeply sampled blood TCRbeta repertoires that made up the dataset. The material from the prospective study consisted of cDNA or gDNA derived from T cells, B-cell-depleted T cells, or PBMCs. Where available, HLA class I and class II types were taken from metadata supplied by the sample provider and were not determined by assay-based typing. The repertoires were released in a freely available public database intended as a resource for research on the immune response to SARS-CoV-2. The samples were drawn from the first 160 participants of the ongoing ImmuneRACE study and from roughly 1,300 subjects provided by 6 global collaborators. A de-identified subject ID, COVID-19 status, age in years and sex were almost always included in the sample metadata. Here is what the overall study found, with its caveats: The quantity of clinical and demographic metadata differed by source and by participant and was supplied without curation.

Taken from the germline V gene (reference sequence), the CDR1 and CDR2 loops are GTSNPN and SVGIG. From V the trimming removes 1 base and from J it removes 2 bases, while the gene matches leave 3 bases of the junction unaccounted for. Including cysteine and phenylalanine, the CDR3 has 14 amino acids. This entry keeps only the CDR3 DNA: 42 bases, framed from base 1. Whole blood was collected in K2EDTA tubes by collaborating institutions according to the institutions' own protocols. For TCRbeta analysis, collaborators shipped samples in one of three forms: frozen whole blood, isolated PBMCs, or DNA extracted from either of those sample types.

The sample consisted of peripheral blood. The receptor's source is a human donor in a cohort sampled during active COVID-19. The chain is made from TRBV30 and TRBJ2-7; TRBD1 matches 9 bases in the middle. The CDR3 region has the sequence CAWSEDRGPYEQYF. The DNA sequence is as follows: TGTGCCTGGAGTGAGGACAGGGGCCCCTACGAGCAGTACTTC.